This T cell receptor (beta chain) was identified during a study of blood T cell repertoires in COVID-19. The CDR3 covers 14 residues. Between the trimmed V and J ends, which lost 0 bases and 6 bases, there was a span of 11 bases. Germline-derived CDR1 and CDR2 are SGHRS and YFSETQ. A single count supports this clone. The assay was immunoSEQ multiplex PCR, and TCRdb's table has in-frame clones only and misses some. The sample includes about 90,000 clones, about 81% of them seen just once. Sequences were obtained from peripheral blood. This chain connects TRBV5-1 to TRBJ2-3, with a weak D call TRBD2 (6 bases). The TCR was taken from a human donor in a cohort sampled during active COVID-19. This CDR3 is CASSLVGGGDTQYF. As DNA, the CDR3 is TGCGCCAGCAGCTTGGTGGGAGGTGGCGATACGCAGTATTTT.